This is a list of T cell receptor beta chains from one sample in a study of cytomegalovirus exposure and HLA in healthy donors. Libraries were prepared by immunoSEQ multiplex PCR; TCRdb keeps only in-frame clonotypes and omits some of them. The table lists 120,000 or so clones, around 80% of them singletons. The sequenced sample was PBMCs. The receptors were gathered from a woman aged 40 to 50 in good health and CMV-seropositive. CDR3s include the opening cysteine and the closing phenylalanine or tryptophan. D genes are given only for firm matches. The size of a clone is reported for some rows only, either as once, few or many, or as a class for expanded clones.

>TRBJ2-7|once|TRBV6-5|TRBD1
CASSYSRDRGHEQYF
TGTGCCAGCAGTTACTCCAGGGACAGGGGCCACGAGCAGTACTTC
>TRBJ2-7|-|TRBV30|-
CAWSGGDPRYRYEQYF
TGTGCCTGGAGTGGGGGGGATCCCAGGTACAGATACGAGCAGTACTTC
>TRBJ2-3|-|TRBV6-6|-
CASSDSPNTDTQYF
TGTGCCAGCAGCGACTCCCCTAACACAGATACGCAGTATTTT
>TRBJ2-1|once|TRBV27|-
CASRAGNWVMEQFF
TGTGCCAGCAGGGCGGGGAACTGGGTCATGGAGCAGTTCTTC
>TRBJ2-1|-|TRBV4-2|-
CASSQGAGLNNEQFF
TGTGCCAGCAGCCAAGGGGCGGGGTTGAACAATGAGCAGTTCTTC
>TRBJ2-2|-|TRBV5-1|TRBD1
CASSFGQGYTGELFF
TGCGCCAGCAGCTTTGGACAGGGTTACACCGGGGAGCTGTTTTTT
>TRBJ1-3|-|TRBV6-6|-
CASNPAGNTIYF
TGTGCCAGCAACCCAGCTGGAAACACCATATATTTT
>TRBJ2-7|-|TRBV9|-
CASSEGLGMGSSYEQYF
TGTGCCAGCAGCGAGGGGCTAGGGATGGGTAGCTCCTACGAGCAGTACTTC
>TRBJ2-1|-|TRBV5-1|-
CASSRSRDYNEQFF
TGCGCCAGCAGCAGATCCAGGGACTACAATGAGCAGTTCTTC
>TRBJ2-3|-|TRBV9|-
CATGVGGQTDTQYF
TGTGCCACAGGTGTGGGGGGACAGACAGATACGCAGTATTTT
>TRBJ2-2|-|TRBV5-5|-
CASSLELGVGTGELFF
TGTGCCAGCAGCTTGGAATTAGGGGTGGGCACCGGGGAGCTGTTTTTT